The 24 T cell receptor beta chains given below trace back to one sample, sequenced in a study of blood T cell repertoires in COVID-19. Profiling relied on immunoSEQ multiplex PCR, and the TCRdb table lists in-frame clones only, not all of them. The table shows about 260,000 clones, with more than 85% occurring only once. Source material: peripheral blood. The receptors were sampled from a young adult with COVID-19, enrolled during active disease.

V and J are TRBV24-1 and TRBJ2-1, with 11 positions matching TRBD2. Germline CDR1 reads KGHDR; CDR2 reads SFDVKD. Unmatched junction bases numbered 8, after V lost 4 bases and J lost 7 bases. CDR3 size: 16 residues. DNA for the CDR3: TGTGCCACCAGTGACCGTAGCGGGAGGGGGGTTAATGAGCAGTTCTTC. It specifies CATSDRSGRGVNEQFF.

The rearrangement uses TRBV28 and TRBJ2-7, with 8 bases matching TRBD1. V was clipped by 4 bases and J by 6 bases; unmatched bases: 8. Germline V gives CDR1 MDHEN, CDR2 SYDVKM. CDR3 length: 14 residues. CDR3 sequence reads: CASSSRQGLGEQYF. The CDR3 DNA reads as TGTGCCAGCAGTTCGCGACAGGGGTTGGGCGAGCAGTACTTC.

J is TRBJ2-7 and V is TRBV4-1; 10 nucleotides agree with TRBD1. CDR3 length equals 16 residues. The V and J ends lost 4 bases and 5 bases, in that order; junction bases with no gene match: 11. Germline V lookup: CDR1 MGHRA, CDR2 YSYEKL. Here the CDR3 reads CASSLMPGQGLNEQYF. CDR3 sequence (DNA): TGCGCCAGCAGCCTCATGCCGGGACAGGGGCTAAACGAGCAGTACTTC.

CDR3 region: CASGTGTSNFHEQFF. The CDR3 bases are TGTGCCAGCGGTACCGGGACTAGTAATTTTCATGAGCAGTTCTTC. This chain connects TRBV27 to TRBJ2-1; TRBD2 agrees at 8 bases. Germline loops: CDR1 MNHEY, CDR2 SMNVEV (reference sequence). The CDR3 is 15 residues long. V shed 8 bases and J 8 bases; nucleotides not matched to a gene: 14.

The rearrangement joins TRBV2 to TRBJ2-7; D remains ambiguous. The germline gives CDR1 SNHLY, CDR2 FYNNEI. The CDR3 has 13 residues. With 10 bases removed from V and 6 bases from J, the gap between germline ends came to 19 bases. In DNA, the CDR3 is TGTGCCACCTTAGCCCTCGGGTCTGGCGAGCAGTACTTC. Translated, it gives CATLALGSGEQYF.

The genes are TRBV3-1 (or the pseudogene TRBV3-2) and TRBJ2-3; 14 nucleotides match TRBD2. Germline CDR1 reads LGHDT; CDR2 reads YNNKEL (reference sequence). The CDR3 runs 15 residues. V lost 6 bases and J lost 6; bases outside the gene matches: 5. As DNA, the CDR3 is TGTGCCAGCAGGAGACTAGCGGGAGGGGACGATACGCAGTATTTT. Amino acids: CASRRLAGGDDTQYF.

The gene calls are TRBV14 and TRBJ2-2; TRBD2 agrees at 15 bases. V was pared by 1 base and J by 0 bases, with 9 bases of the junction left unmatched. The germline gives CDR1 SGHDN, CDR2 FVKESK. The CDR3 has 21 amino acids. The CDR3 DNA is TGTGCCAGCAGCCAAGCAATTCCGGGACTAGCGGGAGGCACGAACACCGGGGAGCTGTTTTTT. This codes for CASSQAIPGLAGGTNTGELFF. Variable domain in full (rest from reference TRBV14 and TRBJ2-2): EAGVTQFPSHSVIEKGQTVTLRCDPISGHDNLYWYRRVMGKEIKFLLHFVKESKQDESGMPNNRFLAERTGGTYSTLKVQPAELEDSGVYFCASSQAIPGLAGGTNTGELFFGEGSRLTVL.

The chain couples TRBV10-3 to TRBJ2-3; 9 bases align to TRBD2. V lost 5 bases and J lost 3; bases outside the gene matches: 3. This CDR3 has 14 residues. The germline V gene encodes CDR1 ENHRY and CDR2 SYGVKD. CDR3 coding DNA: TGTGCCATCAGTCTGACTAGCGGAACAGATACGCAGTATTTT. Its translation: CAISLTSGTDTQYF.

The V gene is TRBV10-3, the J gene TRBJ1-1, with D uncertain. V was cut by 1 base and J by 1 base, with 10 bases left in between. The CDR3 sequence is 15 residues long. Germline CDR1 reads ENHRY; CDR2 reads SYGVKD. The CDR3 is CAISELTIQNTEAFF. CDR3 coding DNA: TGTGCCATCAGTGAGTTGACAATACAGAACACTGAAGCTTTCTTT.

This chain uses TRBV6-1 with TRBJ2-7; 9 bases are shared with TRBD1. CDR1 is MNHNS and CDR2 is SASEGT in the germline V gene. After removal of 4 bases from V and 2 bases from J, the junction contained 9 bases not matched to a gene. This CDR3 spans 16 amino acids. The CDR3 region has the DNA TGTGCCAGCAGTGCCACTACAGGGGGCGTCACCTACGAGCAGTACTTC. This translates into CASSATTGGVTYEQYF.

The rearrangement uses TRBV5-5 and TRBJ2-7; 9 bases align to TRBD2. This CDR3 is 15 amino acids long. J was trimmed by 7 bases and V by 4 bases; bases with no gene match: 12. CDR1 SGHKS and CDR2 YYEKEE come from the germline V gene (reference sequence). In nucleotides, the CDR3 is TGTGCCAGCAGCCTCCTTGCGGGAGGGCCTAGTGAGCAGTACTTC. Its translation: CASSLLAGGPSEQYF.

The V and J genes are TRBV9 and TRBJ2-7, with D possibly TRBD1 on 6 matching bases. Germline V lookup: CDR1 SGDLS, CDR2 YYNGEE. Trimming shortened V by 4 bases and J by 4 bases, and 9 bases separated the two germline ends. The CDR3 has 12 residues. The CDR3 sequence: CASSTTGYEQYF. The CDR3 DNA sequence: TGTGCCAGCAGCACGACAGGTTACGAGCAGTACTTC.

J is TRBJ2-1 and V is TRBV28, with TRBD1 identical over 7 bases. The CDR3 loop spans 14 amino acids. Germline V gene lookup returns CDR1 MDHEN and CDR2 SYDVKM. J was trimmed by 6 bases and V by 7 bases; bases with no gene match: 9. The CDR3 spells CASTIDRARNEQFF. The CDR3 DNA is TGTGCCAGCACAATCGACAGGGCGCGCAATGAGCAGTTCTTC.

This rearrangement joins TRBV18 to TRBJ1-4; tentatively, D is TRBD1 (5 bases). This CDR3 is built from 15 residues. V was pared by 3 bases and J by 0 bases, with 8 bases between. The germline gives CDR1 KGHSH, CDR2 LQKENI. The CDR3 region is CASSPREATNEKLFF. The CDR3 DNA follows: TGTGCCAGCTCACCCAGGGAAGCAACTAATGAAAAACTGTTTTTT.

This rearrangement joins TRBV6-1 to TRBJ2-1; 7 bases match TRBD2. The CDR3 is made up of 18 amino acids. J gave up 5 bases and V 3 bases, and 16 bases lay outside the gene matches. The germline gives CDR1 MNHNS, CDR2 SASEGT. CDR3 loop: CASSESRDYIRPHNEQFF. The CDR3 DNA reads TGTGCCAGCAGTGAGTCCCGGGACTACATAAGGCCACACAATGAGCAGTTCTTC.

J is TRBJ2-5 and V is TRBV5-4; 8 bases line up with TRBD1. CDR3 length: 16 amino acids. The trim removed 3 bases at V and 5 bases at J, leaving 12 bases unmatched. Germline CDR1 SGHNT, CDR2 YYREEE (reference sequence). The CDR3 sequence: CASSSSSGTGIETQYF. The CDR3 DNA reads as TGTGCCAGCAGCTCAAGTTCCGGGACAGGAATTGAGACCCAGTACTTC.

This clone occurred a few times. This chain joins TRBV3-1 (or the pseudogene TRBV3-2) and TRBJ2-7, with 7 positions matching TRBD2. The CDR3 loop spans 16 amino acids. Germline loops: CDR1 LGHDT, CDR2 YNNKEL (reference sequence). J was trimmed by 0 bases and V by 10 bases; bases with no gene match: 15. CDR3 region: CATSASGSGTSYEQYF. For the CDR3, the DNA is TGTGCCACTTCCGCCTCAGGAAGCGGGACCTCCTACGAGCAGTACTTC.

The V and J genes are TRBV5-1 and TRBJ2-7; D perhaps matches TRBD1 (6 bases). The CDR3 consists of 14 residues. Germline CDR1 reads SGHRS; CDR2 reads YFSETQ. The ends were cut back, 4 bases at V and 0 bases at J, with 11 bases in the middle. CDR3 sequence reads: CASSAQGPSYEQYF. The CDR3 DNA is TGCGCCAGCAGCGCACAGGGTCCCTCCTACGAGCAGTACTTC.

This clone was detected only once. V is TRBV4-3 and J is TRBJ2-1, with D possibly matching TRBD1 (5 bases). The germline V gene encodes CDR1 LGHNA and CDR2 YSLEER. This CDR3 has 16 residues. Deletions cut 0 bases from V and 3 bases from J, with 12 bases between. Here the CDR3 DNA reads TGCGCCAGCAGCCAAGATAGTCAGGGCTACTACAATGAGCAGTTCTTC. It translates to CASSQDSQGYYNEQFF.

V gene TRBV20-1 combines with J gene TRBJ1-3; no firm D call. Trimming stripped 6 bases from V and 9 bases from J, with 12 bases between. CDR1 and CDR2 (germline): DFQATT, SNEGSKA (reference sequence). The CDR3 totals 11 residues. The CDR3 nucleotides are TGCAGTGCCCCGGAGGGTGGCACCATATATTTT. The encoded protein is CSAPEGGTIYF.

The chain links TRBV7-9 to TRBJ1-1, with 7 bases identical to TRBD1. The V segment lost 4 bases and the J segment 8 bases; nucleotides outside the gene matches: 13. Germline CDR1 SEHNR, CDR2 FQNEAQ (reference sequence). The length of the CDR3 is 15 residues. The CDR3 coding sequence is TGTGCCAGCAGCTCGCAATCCCAGGGGGGCCAGGAAGCTTTCTTT. Protein product: CASSSQSQGGQEAFF.

The V and J genes are TRBV5-5 and TRBJ1-6, with 9 positions matching TRBD1. Germline V gives CDR1 SGHKS, CDR2 YYEKEE (reference sequence). After removal of 6 bases from V and 11 bases from J, the junction contained 9 bases not matched to a gene. The CDR3 covers 14 residues. CDR3: CASTTTGGSPPLHF. In DNA form, the CDR3 reads TGTGCCAGCACCACCACAGGGGGCAGTCCACCCCTCCACTTT.

The rearrangement joins TRBV7-3 to TRBJ2-1, with TRBD1 matching over 7 bases. The CDR3 extends over 16 amino acids. Per germline, CDR1 SGHTA and CDR2 FQGTGA. J gave up 6 bases and V 3 bases, and 11 bases lay outside the gene matches. The CDR3 protein is CASSFSPSTGSNEQFF. The CDR3 nucleotides read TGTGCCAGCAGCTTCTCCCCTTCGACAGGGTCCAATGAGCAGTTCTTC.

This sequence joins TRBV19 and TRBJ1-1, with 12 bases identical to TRBD1. This CDR3 region has 15 residues. After removal of 4 bases from V and 2 bases from J, the junction contained 2 bases not matched to a gene. Germline CDR1 reads LNHDA; CDR2 reads SQIVND (reference sequence). The CDR3 region has the DNA TGTGCCAGTAGTACAGGGACAGGGGGCAACACTGAAGCTTTCTTT. The encoded protein is CASSTGTGGNTEAFF. The full variable domain, completed using reference TRBV19 and TRBJ1-1, is DGGITQSPKYLFRKEGQNVTLSCEQNLNHDAMYWYRQDPGQGLRLIYYSQIVNDFQKGDIAEGYSVSREKKESFPLTVTSAQKNPTAFYLCASSTGTGGNTEAFFGQGTRLTVV.